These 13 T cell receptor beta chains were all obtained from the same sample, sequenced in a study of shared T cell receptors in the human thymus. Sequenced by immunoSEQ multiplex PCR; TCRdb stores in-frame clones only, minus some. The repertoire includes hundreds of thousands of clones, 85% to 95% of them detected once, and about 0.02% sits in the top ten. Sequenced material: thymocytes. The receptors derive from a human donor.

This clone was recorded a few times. The CDR3 loop is CASSPGQGDGYTF. The CDR3 DNA sequence: TGTGCCAGCAGCCCGGGACAGGGAGATGGCTACACCTTC. The chain is built from TRBV5-6 and TRBJ1-2; 9 bases fit TRBD1. This CDR3 contains 13 residues. The germline V gene encodes CDR1 SGHDT and CDR2 YYEEEE. The V gene end was trimmed by 4 bases and the J gene end by 6 bases; junction bases not matched to a gene: 4.

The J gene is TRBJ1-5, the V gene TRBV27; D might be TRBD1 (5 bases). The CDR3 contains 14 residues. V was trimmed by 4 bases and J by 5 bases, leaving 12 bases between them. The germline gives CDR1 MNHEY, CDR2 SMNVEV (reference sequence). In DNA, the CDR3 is TGTGCCAGCAGTTCGGGGGATTGGCATCAGCCCCAGCATTTT. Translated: CASSSGDWHQPQHF.

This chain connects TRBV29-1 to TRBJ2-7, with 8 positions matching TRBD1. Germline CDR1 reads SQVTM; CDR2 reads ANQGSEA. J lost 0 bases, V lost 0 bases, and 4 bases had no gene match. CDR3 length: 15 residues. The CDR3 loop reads CSVEDTGGLSYEQYF. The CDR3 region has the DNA TGCAGCGTTGAAGACACAGGGGGTCTCTCCTACGAGCAGTACTTC.

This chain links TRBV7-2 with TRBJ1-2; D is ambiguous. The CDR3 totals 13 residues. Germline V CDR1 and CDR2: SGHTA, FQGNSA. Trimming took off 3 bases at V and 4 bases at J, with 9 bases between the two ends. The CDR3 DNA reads TGTGCCAGCAGCTTTTGGATTAGCTATGGCTACACCTTC. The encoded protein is CASSFWISYGYTF.

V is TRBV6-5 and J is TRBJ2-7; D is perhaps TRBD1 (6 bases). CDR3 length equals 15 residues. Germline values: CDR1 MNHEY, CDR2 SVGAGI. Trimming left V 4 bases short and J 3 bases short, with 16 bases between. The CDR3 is CASSSSPKGDYEQYF. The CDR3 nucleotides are TGTGCCAGCAGTTCCTCTCCGAAGGGGGACTACGAGCAGTACTTC.

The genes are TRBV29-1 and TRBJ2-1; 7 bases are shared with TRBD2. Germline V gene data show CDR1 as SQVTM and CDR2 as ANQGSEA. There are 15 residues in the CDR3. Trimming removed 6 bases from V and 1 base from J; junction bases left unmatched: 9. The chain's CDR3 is CSVDPSGTSYNEQFF. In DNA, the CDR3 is TGCAGCGTGGACCCAAGCGGGACTTCCTACAATGAGCAGTTCTTC.

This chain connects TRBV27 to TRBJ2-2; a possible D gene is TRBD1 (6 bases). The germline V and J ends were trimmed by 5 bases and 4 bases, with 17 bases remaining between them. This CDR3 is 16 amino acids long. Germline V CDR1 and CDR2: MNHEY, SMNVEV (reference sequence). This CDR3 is CASSPKRGFVTGELFF. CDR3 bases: TGTGCCAGCAGTCCGAAGAGGGGGTTTGTCACCGGGGAGCTGTTTTTT.

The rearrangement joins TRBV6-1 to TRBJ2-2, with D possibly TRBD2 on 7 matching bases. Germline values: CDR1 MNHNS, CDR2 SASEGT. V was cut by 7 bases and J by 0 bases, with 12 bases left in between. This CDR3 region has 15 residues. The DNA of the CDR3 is TGTGCCAGCATGGAGGGGGGGTCGAACACCGGGGAGCTGTTTTTT. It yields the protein CASMEGGSNTGELFF.

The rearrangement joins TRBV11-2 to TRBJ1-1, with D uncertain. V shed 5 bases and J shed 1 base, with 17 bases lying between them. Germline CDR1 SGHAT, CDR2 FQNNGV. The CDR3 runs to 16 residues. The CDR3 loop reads CASSRDWMGPNTEAFF. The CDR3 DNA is TGTGCCAGCAGCCGTGACTGGATGGGCCCGAACACTGAAGCTTTCTTT. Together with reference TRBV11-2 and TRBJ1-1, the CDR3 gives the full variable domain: EAGVAQSPRYKIIEKRQSVAFWCNPISGHATLYWYQQILGQGPKLLIQFQNNGVVDDSQLPKDRFSAERLKGVDSTLKIQPAKLEDSAVYLCASSRDWMGPNTEAFFGQGTRLTVV.

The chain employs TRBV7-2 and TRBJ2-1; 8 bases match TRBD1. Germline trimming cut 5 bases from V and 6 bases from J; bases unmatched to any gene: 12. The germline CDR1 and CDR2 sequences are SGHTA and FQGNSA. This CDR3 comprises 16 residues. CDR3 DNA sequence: TGTGCCAGCAGCCCTCTCCACAGGGGGAACTGCAATGAGCAGTTCTTC. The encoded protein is CASSPLHRGNCNEQFF.

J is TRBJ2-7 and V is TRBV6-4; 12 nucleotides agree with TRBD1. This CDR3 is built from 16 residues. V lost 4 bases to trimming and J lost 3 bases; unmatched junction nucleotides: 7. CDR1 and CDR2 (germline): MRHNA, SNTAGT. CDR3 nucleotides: TGTGCCAGCAGTGTGGGACAGGGGGCCCCCCACTACGAGCAGTACTTC. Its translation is CASSVGQGAPHYEQYF.

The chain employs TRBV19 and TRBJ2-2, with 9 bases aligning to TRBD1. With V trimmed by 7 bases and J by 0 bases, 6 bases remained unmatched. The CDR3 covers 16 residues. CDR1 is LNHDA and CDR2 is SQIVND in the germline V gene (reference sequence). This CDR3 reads CASTRQGVTNTGELFF. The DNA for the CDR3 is TGTGCCAGTACCCGACAGGGGGTCACGAACACCGGGGAGCTGTTTTTT.

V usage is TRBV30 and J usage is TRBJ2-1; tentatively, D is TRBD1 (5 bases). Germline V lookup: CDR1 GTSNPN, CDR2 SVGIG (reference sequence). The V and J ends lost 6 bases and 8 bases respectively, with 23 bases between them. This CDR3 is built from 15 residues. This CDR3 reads CACNPFRTKWHEQFF. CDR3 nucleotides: TGTGCCTGCAACCCCTTTAGGACAAAATGGCATGAGCAGTTCTTC. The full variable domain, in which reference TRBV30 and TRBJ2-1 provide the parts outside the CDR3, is SQTIHQWPATLVQPVGSPLSLECTVEGTSNPNLYWYRQAAGRGLQLLFYSVGIGQISSEVPQNLSASRPQDRQFILSSKKLLLSDSGFYLCACNPFRTKWHEQFFGPGTRLTVL.